Shown below are 2 T cell receptor beta chains from a single sample sequenced in a study of cytomegalovirus exposure and HLA in healthy donors. Amplification used 60 Vbeta primers and 13 Jbeta primers. Repertoires were generated with immunoSEQ multiplex PCR, while TCRdb's copy carries only in-frame clones and drops some. The table includes 120,000 to 150,000 clones, roughly 87% detected once. The sample taken for sequencing was PBMCs. These receptors were collected from a man aged 25-40 years in good health and CMV-seropositive.

V is TRBV18 and J is TRBJ2-5; 9 bases agree with TRBD1. The CDR3 is 15 residues long. In germline, CDR1 is KGHSH, CDR2 LQKENI. V trimming: 3 bases; J trimming: 5 bases; junction bases outside the gene matches: 7. The CDR3 region has the DNA TGTGCCAGCTCACCCGCCGGGACAGGGTGGGAGACCCAGTACTTC. It specifies CASSPAGTGWETQYF.

This chain connects TRBV30 to TRBJ1-1, with a weak D call TRBD1 (5 bases). This CDR3 is 13 amino acids long. Germline V CDR1 and CDR2: GTSNPN, SVGIG (reference sequence). The V gene lost 7 bases and the J gene lost 1 base, with 13 bases spanning the gap. For the CDR3, the DNA is TGTGCCTTGGGCCAGGGCCCGAACACTGAAGCTTTCTTT. Protein product: CALGQGPNTEAFF.